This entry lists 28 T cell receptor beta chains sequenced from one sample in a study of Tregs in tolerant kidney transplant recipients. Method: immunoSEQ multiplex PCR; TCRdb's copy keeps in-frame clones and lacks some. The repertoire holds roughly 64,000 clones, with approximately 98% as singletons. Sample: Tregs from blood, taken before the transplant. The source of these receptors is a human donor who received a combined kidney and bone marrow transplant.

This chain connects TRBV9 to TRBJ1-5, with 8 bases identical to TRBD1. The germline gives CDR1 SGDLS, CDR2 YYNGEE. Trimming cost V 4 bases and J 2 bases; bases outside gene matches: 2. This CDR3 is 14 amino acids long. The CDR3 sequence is CASSLGQGNQPQHF. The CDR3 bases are TGTGCCAGCAGCCTGGGACAGGGCAATCAGCCCCAGCATTTT.

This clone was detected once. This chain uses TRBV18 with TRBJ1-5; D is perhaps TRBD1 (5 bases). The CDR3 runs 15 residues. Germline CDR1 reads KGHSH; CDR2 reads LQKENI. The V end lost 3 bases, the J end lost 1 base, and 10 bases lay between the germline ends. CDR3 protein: CASSPPGGSNQPQHF. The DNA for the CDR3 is TGTGCCAGCTCACCTCCGGGGGGGAGCAATCAGCCCCAGCATTTT.

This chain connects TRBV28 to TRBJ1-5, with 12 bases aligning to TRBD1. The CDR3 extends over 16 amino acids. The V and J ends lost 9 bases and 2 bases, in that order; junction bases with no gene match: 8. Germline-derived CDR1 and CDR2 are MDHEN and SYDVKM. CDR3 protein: CASAKGQGAGNQPQHF. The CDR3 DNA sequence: TGTGCCAGTGCAAAGGGACAGGGGGCGGGCAATCAGCCCCAGCATTTT.

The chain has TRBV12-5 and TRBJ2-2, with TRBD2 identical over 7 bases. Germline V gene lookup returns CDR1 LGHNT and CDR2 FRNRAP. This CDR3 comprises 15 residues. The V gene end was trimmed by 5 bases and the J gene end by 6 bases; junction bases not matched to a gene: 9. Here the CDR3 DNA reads TGTGCTAGTGGTAAATGGGAGGGAGGAGCCGGGGAGCTGTTTTTT. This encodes CASGKWEGGAGELFF.

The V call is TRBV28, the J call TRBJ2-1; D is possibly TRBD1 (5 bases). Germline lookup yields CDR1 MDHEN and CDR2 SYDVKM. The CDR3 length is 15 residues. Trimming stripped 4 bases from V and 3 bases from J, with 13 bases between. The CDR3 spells CASSYQGYRYNEQFF. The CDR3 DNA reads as TGTGCCAGCAGTTACCAGGGTTATCGCTACAATGAGCAGTTCTTC. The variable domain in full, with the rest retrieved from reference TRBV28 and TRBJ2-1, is DVKVTQSSRYLVKRTGEKVFLECVQDMDHENMFWYRQDPGLGLRLIYFSYDVKMKEKGDIPEGYSVSREKKERFSLILESASTNQTSMYLCASSYQGYRYNEQFFGPGTRLTVL.

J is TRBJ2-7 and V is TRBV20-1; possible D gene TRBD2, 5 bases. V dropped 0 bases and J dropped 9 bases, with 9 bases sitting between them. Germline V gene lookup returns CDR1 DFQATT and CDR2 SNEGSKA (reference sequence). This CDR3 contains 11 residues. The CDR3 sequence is CSARDWAGQYF. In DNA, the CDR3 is TGCAGTGCTAGAGACTGGGCGGGGCAGTACTTC.

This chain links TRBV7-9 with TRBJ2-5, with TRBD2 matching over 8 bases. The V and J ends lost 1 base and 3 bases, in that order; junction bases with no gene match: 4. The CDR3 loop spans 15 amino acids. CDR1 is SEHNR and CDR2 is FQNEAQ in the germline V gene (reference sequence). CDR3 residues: CASSLGGTREETQYF. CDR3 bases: TGTGCCAGCAGCTTAGGGGGGACTAGAGAAGAGACCCAGTACTTC.

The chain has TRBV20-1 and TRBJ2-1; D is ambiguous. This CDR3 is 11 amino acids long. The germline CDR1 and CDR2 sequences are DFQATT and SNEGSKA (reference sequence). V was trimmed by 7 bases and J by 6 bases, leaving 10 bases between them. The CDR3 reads CSVRGPNEQFF. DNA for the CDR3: TGCAGTGTCCGTGGGCCCAATGAGCAGTTCTTC.

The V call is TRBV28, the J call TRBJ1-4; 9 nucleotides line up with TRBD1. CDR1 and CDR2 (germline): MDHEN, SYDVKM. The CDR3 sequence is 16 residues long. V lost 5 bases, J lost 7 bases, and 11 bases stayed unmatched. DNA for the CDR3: TGTGCCAGCAGTACGGAAAAACAGGGGGCCGGTGAAAAACTGTTTTTT. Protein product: CASSTEKQGAGEKLFF.

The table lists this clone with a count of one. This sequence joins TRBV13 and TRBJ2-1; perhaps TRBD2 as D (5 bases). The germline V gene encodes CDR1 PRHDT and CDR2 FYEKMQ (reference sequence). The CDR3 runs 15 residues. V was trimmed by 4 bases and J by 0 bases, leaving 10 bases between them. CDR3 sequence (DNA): TGTGCCAGCAGCTGGAGGACTTACTCCTACAATGAGCAGTTCTTC. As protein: CASSWRTYSYNEQFF.

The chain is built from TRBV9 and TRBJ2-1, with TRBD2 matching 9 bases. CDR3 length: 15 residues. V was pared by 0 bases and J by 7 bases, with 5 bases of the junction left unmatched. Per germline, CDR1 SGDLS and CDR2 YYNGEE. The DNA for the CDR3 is TGTGCCAGCAGCGTAGGCCTAGCGGGGTGGAATGAGCAGTTCTTC. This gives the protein CASSVGLAGWNEQFF.

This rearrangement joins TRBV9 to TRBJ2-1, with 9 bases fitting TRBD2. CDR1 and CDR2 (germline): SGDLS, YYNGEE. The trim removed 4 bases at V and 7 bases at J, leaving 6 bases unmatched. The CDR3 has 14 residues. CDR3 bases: TGTGCCAGCAGCCAACGACTAGCGGAGAATGAGCAGTTCTTC. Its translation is CASSQRLAENEQFF.

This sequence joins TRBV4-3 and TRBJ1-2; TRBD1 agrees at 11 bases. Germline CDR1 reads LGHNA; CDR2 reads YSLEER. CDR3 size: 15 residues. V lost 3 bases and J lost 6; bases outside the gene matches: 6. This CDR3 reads CASSQGTGGWDGYTF. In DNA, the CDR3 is TGCGCCAGCAGCCAGGGGACAGGGGGTTGGGATGGCTACACCTTC.

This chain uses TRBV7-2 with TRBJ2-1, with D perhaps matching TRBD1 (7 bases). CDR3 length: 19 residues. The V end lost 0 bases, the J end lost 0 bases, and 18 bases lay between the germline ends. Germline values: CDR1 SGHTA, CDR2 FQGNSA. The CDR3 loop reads CASSLAGRGAFLSYNEQFF. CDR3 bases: TGTGCCAGCAGCTTAGCAGGCAGGGGGGCCTTTCTCTCCTACAATGAGCAGTTCTTC.

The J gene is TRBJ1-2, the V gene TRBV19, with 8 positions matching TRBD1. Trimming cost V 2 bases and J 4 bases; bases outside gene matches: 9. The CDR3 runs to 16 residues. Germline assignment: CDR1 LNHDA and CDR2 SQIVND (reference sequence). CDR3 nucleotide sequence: TGTGCCAGTAGTATACCGTCCGGGACAGGCATCTATGGCTACACCTTC. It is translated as CASSIPSGTGIYGYTF. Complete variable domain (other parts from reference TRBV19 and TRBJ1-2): DGGITQSPKYLFRKEGQNVTLSCEQNLNHDAMYWYRQDPGQGLRLIYYSQIVNDFQKGDIAEGYSVSREKKESFPLTVTSAQKNPTAFYLCASSIPSGTGIYGYTFGSGTRLTVV.

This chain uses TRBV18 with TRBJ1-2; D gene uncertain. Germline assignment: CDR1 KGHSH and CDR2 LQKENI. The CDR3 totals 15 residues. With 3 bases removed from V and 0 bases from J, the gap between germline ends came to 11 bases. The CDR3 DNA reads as TGTGCCAGCTCACCTCGTTCGGGTACTAACTATGGCTACACCTTC. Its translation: CASSPRSGTNYGYTF.

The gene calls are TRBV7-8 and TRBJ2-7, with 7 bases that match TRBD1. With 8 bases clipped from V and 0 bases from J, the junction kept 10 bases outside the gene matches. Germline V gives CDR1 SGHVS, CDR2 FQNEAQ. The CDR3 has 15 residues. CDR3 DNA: TGTGCCAGCGGTGCTTCGACAGGGACCTCCTACGAGCAGTACTTC. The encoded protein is CASGASTGTSYEQYF.

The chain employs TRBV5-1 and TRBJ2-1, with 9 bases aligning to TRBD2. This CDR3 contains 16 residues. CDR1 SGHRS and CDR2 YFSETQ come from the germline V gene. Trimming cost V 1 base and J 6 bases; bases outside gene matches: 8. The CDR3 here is CASSLRSSGKSNEQFF. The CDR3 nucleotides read TGCGCCAGCAGCTTGAGGTCTAGCGGGAAGTCCAATGAGCAGTTCTTC.

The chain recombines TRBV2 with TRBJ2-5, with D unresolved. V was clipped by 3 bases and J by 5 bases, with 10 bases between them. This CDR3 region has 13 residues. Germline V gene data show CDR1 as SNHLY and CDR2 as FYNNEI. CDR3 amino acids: CASSDVSGETQYF. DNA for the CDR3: TGTGCCAGCAGTGACGTGTCCGGGGAGACCCAGTACTTC.

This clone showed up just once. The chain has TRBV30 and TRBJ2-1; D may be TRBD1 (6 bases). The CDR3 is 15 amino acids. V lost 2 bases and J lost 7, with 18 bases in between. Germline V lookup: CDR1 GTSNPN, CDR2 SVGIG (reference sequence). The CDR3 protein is CAWSSQGRLPNEQFF. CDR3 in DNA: TGTGCCTGGAGTTCGCAGGGGCGCCTTCCGAATGAGCAGTTCTTC.

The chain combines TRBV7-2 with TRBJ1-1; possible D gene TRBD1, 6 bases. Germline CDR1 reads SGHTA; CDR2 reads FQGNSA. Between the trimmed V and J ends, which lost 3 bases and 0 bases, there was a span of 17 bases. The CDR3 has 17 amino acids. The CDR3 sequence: CASSLIFAGVLNTEAFF. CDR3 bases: TGTGCCAGCAGCTTGATCTTCGCAGGGGTATTGAACACTGAAGCTTTCTTT.

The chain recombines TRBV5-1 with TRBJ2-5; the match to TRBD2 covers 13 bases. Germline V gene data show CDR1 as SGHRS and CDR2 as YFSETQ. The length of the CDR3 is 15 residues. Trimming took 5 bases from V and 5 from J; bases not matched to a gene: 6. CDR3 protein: CASRNGLAGAETQYF. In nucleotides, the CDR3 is TGCGCCAGCAGAAACGGACTAGCGGGGGCCGAGACCCAGTACTTC.

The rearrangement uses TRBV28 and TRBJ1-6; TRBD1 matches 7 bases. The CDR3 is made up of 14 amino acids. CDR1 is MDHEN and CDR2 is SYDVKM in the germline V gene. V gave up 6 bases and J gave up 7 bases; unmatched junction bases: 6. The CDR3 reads CASRPGQQNSPLHF. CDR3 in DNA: TGTGCCAGCAGACCGGGACAGCAGAATTCACCCCTCCACTTT.

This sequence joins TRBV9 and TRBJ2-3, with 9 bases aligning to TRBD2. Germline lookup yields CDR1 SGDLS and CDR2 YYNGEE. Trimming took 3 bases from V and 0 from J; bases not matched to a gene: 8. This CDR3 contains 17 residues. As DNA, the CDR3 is TGTGCCAGCAGCGGGTTTAGCGGGGGATCTAGCACAGATACGCAGTATTTT. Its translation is CASSGFSGGSSTDTQYF.

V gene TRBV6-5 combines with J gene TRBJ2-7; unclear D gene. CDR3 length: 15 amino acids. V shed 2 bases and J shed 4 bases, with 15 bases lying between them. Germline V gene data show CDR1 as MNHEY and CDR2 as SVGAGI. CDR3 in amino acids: CASSYDLSRTYEQYF. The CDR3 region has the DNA TGTGCCAGCAGTTACGATCTGAGTAGAACGTACGAGCAGTACTTC.

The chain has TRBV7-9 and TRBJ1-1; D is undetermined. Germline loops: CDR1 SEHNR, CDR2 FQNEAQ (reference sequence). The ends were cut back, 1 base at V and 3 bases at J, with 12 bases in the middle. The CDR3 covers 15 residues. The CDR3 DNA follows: TGTGCCAGCAGCTTAGTAAGTAGCCTGCACACTGAAGCTTTCTTT. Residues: CASSLVSSLHTEAFF.

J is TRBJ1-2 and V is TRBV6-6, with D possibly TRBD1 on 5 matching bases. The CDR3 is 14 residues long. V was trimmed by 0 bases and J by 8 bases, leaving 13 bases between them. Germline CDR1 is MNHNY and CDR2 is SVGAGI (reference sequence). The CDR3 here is CASSYSAGFSGYTF. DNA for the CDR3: TGTGCCAGCAGTTACTCGGCAGGGTTCAGCGGCTACACCTTC.

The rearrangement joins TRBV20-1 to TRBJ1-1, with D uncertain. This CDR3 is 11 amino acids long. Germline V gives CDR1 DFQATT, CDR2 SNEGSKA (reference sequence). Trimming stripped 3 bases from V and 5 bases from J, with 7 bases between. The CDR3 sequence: CSASGRTEAFF. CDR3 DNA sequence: TGCAGTGCTAGCGGTCGGACTGAAGCTTTCTTT.